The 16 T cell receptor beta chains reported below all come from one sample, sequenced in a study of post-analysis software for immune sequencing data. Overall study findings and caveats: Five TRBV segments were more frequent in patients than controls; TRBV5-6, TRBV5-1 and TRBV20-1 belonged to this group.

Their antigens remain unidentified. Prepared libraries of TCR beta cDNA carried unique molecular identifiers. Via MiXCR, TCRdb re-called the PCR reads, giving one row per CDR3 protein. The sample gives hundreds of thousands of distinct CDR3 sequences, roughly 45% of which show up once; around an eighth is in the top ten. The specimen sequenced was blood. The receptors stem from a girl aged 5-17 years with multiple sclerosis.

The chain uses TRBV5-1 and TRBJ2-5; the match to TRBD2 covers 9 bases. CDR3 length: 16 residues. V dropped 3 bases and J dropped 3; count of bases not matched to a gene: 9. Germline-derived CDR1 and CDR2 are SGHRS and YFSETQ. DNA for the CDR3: TGCGCCAGCAGCTCGGGTCGACTAGCGGAAAAAGAGACCCAGTACTTC. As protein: CASSSGRLAEKETQYF.

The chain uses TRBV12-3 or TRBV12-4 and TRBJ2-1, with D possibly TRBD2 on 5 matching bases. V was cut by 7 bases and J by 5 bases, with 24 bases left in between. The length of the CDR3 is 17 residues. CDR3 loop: CASMIIPLAYLNNEQFF. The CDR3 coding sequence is TGTGCCAGCATGATTATTCCGCTAGCTTATTTAAACAATGAGCAGTTCTTC.

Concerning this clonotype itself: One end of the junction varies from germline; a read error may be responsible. The CDR3, as DNA: TGCGCCAGCGGCTTGGGGACGGAAGAAGAGACCCAGTACTTC. Translation gives CASGLGTEEETQYF. V is TRBV5-1 and J is TRBJ2-5; TRBD1 or TRBD2 may be the D gene (5 bases each). This CDR3 contains 14 residues. Germline CDR1 reads SGHRS; CDR2 reads YFSETQ.

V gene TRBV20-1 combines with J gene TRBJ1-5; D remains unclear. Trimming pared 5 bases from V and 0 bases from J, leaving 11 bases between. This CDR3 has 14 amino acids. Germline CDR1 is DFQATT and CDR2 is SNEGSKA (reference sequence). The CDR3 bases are TGCAGTGCTGGGAAGAGCATTAGCAATCAGCCCCAGCATTTT. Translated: CSAGKSISNQPQHF.

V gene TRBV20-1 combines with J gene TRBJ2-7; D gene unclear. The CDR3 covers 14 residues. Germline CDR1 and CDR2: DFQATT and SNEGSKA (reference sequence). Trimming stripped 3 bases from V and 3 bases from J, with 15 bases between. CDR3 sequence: CSARNFQPGYEQYF. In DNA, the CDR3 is TGCAGTGCTAGGAACTTCCAACCCGGCTACGAGCAGTACTTC.

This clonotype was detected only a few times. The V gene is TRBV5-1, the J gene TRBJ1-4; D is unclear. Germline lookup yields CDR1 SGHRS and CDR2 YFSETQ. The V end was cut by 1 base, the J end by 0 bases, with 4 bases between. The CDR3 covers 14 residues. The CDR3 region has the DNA TGCGCCAGCAGCTTGTTACCAACTAATGAAAAACTGTTTTTT. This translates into CASSLLPTNEKLFF.

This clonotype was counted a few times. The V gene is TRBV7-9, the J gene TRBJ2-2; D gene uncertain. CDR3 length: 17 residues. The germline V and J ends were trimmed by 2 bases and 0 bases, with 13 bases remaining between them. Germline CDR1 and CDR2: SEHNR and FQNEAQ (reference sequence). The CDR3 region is CASSLRGRKTNTGELFF. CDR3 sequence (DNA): TGTGCCAGCAGCTTACGTGGCAGGAAGACGAACACCGGGGAGCTGTTTTTT.

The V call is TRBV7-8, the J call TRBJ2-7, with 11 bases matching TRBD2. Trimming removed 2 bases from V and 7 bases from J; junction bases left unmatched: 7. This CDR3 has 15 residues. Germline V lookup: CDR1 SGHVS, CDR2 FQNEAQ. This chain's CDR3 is CASSLLAGGNNEQYF. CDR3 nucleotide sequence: TGTGCCAGCAGCTTACTAGCGGGAGGCAACAATGAGCAGTACTTC.

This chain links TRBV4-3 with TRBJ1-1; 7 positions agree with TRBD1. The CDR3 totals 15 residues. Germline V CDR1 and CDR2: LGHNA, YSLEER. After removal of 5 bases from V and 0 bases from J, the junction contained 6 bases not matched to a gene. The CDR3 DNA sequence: TGCGCCAGCAGCTCAGACAGGGCTTTGAACACTGAAGCTTTCTTT. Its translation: CASSSDRALNTEAFF.

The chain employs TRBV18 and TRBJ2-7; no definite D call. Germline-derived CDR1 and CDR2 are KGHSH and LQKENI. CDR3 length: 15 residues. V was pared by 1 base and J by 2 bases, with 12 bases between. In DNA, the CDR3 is TGTGCCAGCTCACCACGTAGCACAGAGACCTACGAGCAGTACTTC. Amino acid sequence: CASSPRSTETYEQYF.

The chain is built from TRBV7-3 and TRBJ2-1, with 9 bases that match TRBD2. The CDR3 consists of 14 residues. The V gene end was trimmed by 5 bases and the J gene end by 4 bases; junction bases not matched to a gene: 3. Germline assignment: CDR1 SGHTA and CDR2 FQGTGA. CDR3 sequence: CASSTLAGYNEQFF. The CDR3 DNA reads TGTGCCAGCAGCACCCTAGCGGGGTACAATGAGCAGTTCTTC.

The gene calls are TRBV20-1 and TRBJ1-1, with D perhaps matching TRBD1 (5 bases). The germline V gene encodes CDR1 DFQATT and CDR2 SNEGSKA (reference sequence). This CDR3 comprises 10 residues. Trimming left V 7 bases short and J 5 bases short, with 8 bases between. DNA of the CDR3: TGCAGTGTACGGGGGACTGAAGCTTTCTTT. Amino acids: CSVRGTEAFF.

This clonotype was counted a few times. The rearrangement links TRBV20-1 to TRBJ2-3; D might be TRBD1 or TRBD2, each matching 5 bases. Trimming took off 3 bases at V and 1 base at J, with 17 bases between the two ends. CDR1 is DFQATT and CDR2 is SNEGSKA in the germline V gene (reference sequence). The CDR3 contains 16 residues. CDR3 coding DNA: TGCAGTGCTAGCCTTGGGAGAGGACACGGCACAGATACGCAGTATTTT. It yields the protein CSASLGRGHGTDTQYF.

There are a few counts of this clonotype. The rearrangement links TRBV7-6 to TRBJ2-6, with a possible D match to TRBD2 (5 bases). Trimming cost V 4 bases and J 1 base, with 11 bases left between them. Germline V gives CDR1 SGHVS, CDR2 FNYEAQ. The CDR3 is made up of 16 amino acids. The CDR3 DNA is TGTGCCAGCAGCTCCCCGCGGGCTTCTGGGGCCAACGTCCTGACTTTC. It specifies CASSSPRASGANVLTF. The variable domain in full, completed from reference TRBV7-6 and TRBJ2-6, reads GAGVSQSPRYKVTKRGQDVALRCDPISGHVSLYWYRQALGQGPEFLTYFNYEAQQDKSGLPNDRFSAERPEGSISTLTIQRTEQRDSAMYRCASSSPRASGANVLTFGAGSRLTVL.

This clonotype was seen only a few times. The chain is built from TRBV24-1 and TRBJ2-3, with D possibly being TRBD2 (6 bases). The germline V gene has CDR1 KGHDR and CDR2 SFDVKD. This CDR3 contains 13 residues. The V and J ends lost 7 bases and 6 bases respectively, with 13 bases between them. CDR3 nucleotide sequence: TGTGCCACCAGATTAGGCGGGGAGGATACGCAGTATTTT. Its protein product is CATRLGGEDTQYF.

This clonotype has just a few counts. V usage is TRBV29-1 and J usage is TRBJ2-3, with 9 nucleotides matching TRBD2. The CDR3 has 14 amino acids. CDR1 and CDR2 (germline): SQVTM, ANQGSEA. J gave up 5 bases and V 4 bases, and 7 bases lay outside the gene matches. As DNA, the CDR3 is TGCAGCGTTGTTGCGGGAGGGCCAGGAGATACGCAGTATTTT. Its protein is CSVVAGGPGDTQYF.